Each of the 25 T cell receptor beta chains below was sequenced from the same sample in a study of regulatory T cells in long-lasting Graves disease. To make TCR beta libraries, researchers used iRepertoire HTBI primers and Arm-PCR of CDR3 regions. From the multiplex PCR reads, TCRdb called clonotypes with MiXCR, one entry per CDR3 protein. Here the sample spans 450,000 or so distinct CDR3 sequences, more than 20% being singletons. Time point: persistent/refractory GD, antithyroid drugs over 5 years with positive TRAb. Extracted RNA from PBMCs served as the source of the TCR library. The material was peripheral blood mononuclear cells (PBMCs), obtained when the disease was refractory, from a patient treated with antithyroid drugs. The receptors stem from a female donor with Graves disease.

The table lists this clonotype with many counts. Mismatch with germline at one junction end may stem from a read error. The chain employs TRBV28 and TRBJ2-7; 10 bases align to TRBD1. The CDR3 runs 14 residues. Germline V gene sequence: CDR1 MDHEN, CDR2 SYDVKM. CDR3 protein: CAGSDRGLTYEQYF. For the CDR3, the DNA is TGTGCCGGCAGCGACAGGGGGCTCACCTACGAGCAGTACTTC.

J is TRBJ2-2 and V is TRBV5-5; 9 nucleotides match TRBD2. CDR3 length equals 16 residues. Trimming cost V 6 bases and J 6 bases; bases outside gene matches: 12. Germline CDR1 and CDR2: SGHKS and YYEKEE (reference sequence). The CDR3 DNA is TGTGCCAGCACCATATATTTAGCGGGAGATTCCGGGGAGCTGTTTTTT. Translating it yields CASTIYLAGDSGELFF. Full variable domain (outside the CDR3, taken from reference TRBV5-5 and TRBJ2-2): DAGVTQSPTHLIKTRGQQVTLRCSPISGHKSVSWYQQVLGQGPQFIFQYYEKEERGRGNFPDRFSARQFPNYSSELNVNALLLGDSALYLCASTIYLAGDSGELFFGEGSRLTVL.

This clonotype was recorded many times. This chain connects TRBV7-2 to TRBJ2-7; no definite D call. V was clipped by 2 bases and J by 4 bases, with 6 bases between them. Germline CDR1 reads SGHTA; CDR2 reads FQGNSA. The CDR3 spans 12 residues. CDR3 nucleotide sequence: TGTGCCAGCAGCTTAACCACGTACGAGCAGTACTTC. This codes for CASSLTTYEQYF.

To note about this clonotype: One base away lies a much larger clone, so this may be a sequencing read error. The chain combines TRBV25-1 with TRBJ2-6, with 7 bases lining up with TRBD1. With 7 bases clipped from V and 0 bases from J, the junction kept 9 bases outside the gene matches. Germline V gene lookup returns CDR1 MGHDK and CDR2 SYGVNS. The CDR3 extends over 17 amino acids. CDR3 sequence reads: CASNVPGQPSGANVLTF. In nucleotides, the CDR3 is TGTGCCAGCAATGTACCGGGACAGCCCTCTGGGGCCAACGTCCTGACTTTC.

This chain joins TRBV2 and TRBJ1-4; D gene unclear. In germline, CDR1 is SNHLY, CDR2 FYNNEI. Trimming stripped 7 bases from V and 5 bases from J, with 11 bases between. This CDR3 is 13 amino acids long. Here the CDR3 reads CASNLRRNEKLFF. The CDR3 DNA is TGTGCCAGCAATCTACGGAGAAATGAAAAACTGTTTTTT.

This clonotype was seen ten or more times. The rearrangement joins TRBV6-5 to TRBJ2-2, with TRBD2 matching over 9 bases. Germline CDR1 reads MNHEY; CDR2 reads SVGAGI. The CDR3 covers 17 residues. Trimming at V came to 3 bases and at J to 4 bases, leaving 9 bases not matched to a gene. CDR3 sequence reads: CASSYRLAGLSTGELFF. CDR3 DNA sequence: TGTGCCAGCAGTTATAGGCTAGCGGGATTGAGCACCGGGGAGCTGTTTTTT.

The chain links TRBV20-1 to TRBJ2-3; D possibly corresponds to TRBD2 (7 bases). The CDR3 is 15 residues long. The V end lost 4 bases, the J end lost 4 bases, and 18 bases lay between the germline ends. Germline CDR1 and CDR2: DFQATT and SNEGSKA (reference sequence). The CDR3 spells CSAKGGGLGADTQYF. CDR3 coding DNA: TGCAGTGCTAAGGGAGGGGGGCTAGGCGCAGATACGCAGTATTTT.

This clonotype has a count of ten or more. V usage is TRBV27 and J usage is TRBJ2-2; D is uncertain. The CDR3 spans 13 residues. Germline CDR1 reads MNHEY; CDR2 reads SMNVEV (reference sequence). Trimming removed 3 bases at V and 3 bases at J, with 5 bases between. This chain's CDR3 is CASSFVYTGELFF. Here the CDR3 DNA reads TGTGCCAGCAGTTTTGTTTACACCGGGGAGCTGTTTTTT.

This clonotype was seen more than once but under ten times. V gene TRBV30 combines with J gene TRBJ1-2; maybe TRBD1 (6 bases). The ends were cut back, 3 bases at V and 4 bases at J, with 15 bases in the middle. The CDR3 has 14 amino acids. Germline loops: CDR1 GTSNPN, CDR2 SVGIG (reference sequence). DNA for the CDR3: TGTGCCTGGAGCCCCGTCGCGACAGGCTATGGCTACACCTTC. Its translation: CAWSPVATGYGYTF.

The chain employs TRBV5-4 and TRBJ2-2; D call uncertain. The CDR3 totals 15 residues. V dropped 0 bases and J dropped 4 bases, with 10 bases sitting between them. Germline lookup yields CDR1 SGHNT and CDR2 YYREEE (reference sequence). The CDR3 sequence: CASSLGIGFTGELFF. The CDR3 DNA is TGTGCCAGCAGCTTGGGGATAGGGTTCACCGGGGAGCTGTTTTTT.

V and J are TRBV19 and TRBJ1-2; D remains ambiguous. This CDR3 has 13 amino acids. Germline loops: CDR1 LNHDA, CDR2 SQIVND (reference sequence). V was pared by 3 bases and J by 7 bases, with 12 bases between. Here the CDR3 DNA reads TGTGCCAGTAGTATTTCCGATTATGGTGGCTACACCTTC. Its translation: CASSISDYGGYTF.

This clonotype showed up many times. This chain links TRBV9 with TRBJ1-1, with D possibly being TRBD1 (6 bases). The germline V gene encodes CDR1 SGDLS and CDR2 YYNGEE. Trimming stripped 1 base from V and 3 bases from J, with 16 bases between. The CDR3 spans 16 residues. The CDR3 spells CASSVLGTGQDTEAFF. The CDR3 coding sequence is TGTGCCAGCAGCGTACTCGGAACAGGGCAGGACACTGAAGCTTTCTTT.

Points on this clonotype: Possible read error: a much larger clone is one base away. The CDR3 ends on some other residue instead of the conserved phenylalanine or tryptophan, so this is likely a read error. V and J are TRBV3-1 and TRBJ2-2, with D unresolved. The CDR3 consists of 12 residues. Trimming took off 1 base at V and 6 bases at J, with 3 bases between the two ends. Germline values: CDR1 LGHDT, CDR2 YNNKEL (reference sequence). The CDR3 sequence: CASSQVAGELFL. In DNA, the CDR3 is TGTGCCAGCAGCCAAGTGGCCGGGGAGCTGTTTCTT.

This clonotype was seen a handful of times. This sequence joins TRBV29-1 and TRBJ1-4; 11 bases agree with TRBD1. Germline CDR1 is SQVTM and CDR2 is ANQGSEA. CDR3 length: 15 residues. V lost 7 bases to trimming and J lost 8 bases; unmatched junction nucleotides: 12. The CDR3 spells CSARFAGQGAEKLFF. The DNA for the CDR3 is TGCAGCGCCCGATTTGCAGGACAGGGGGCCGAAAAACTGTTTTTT.

V is TRBV24-1 and J is TRBJ2-5; no clear D gene. In germline, CDR1 is KGHDR, CDR2 SFDVKD. Deletions cut 1 base from V and 5 bases from J, with 7 bases between. This CDR3 contains 13 residues. CDR3 coding DNA: TGTGCCACCAGTGATTTATCGGAGGAGACCCAGTACTTC. This sequence encodes CATSDLSEETQYF.

This clonotype was seen many times. The chain has TRBV5-5 and TRBJ2-5; D gene ambiguous. CDR3 length equals 14 residues. Trimming left V 2 bases short and J 4 bases short, with 12 bases between. Germline values: CDR1 SGHKS, CDR2 YYEKEE (reference sequence). CDR3 DNA sequence: TGTGCCAGCAGCTTAACACCCGCCTTAGAGACCCAGTACTTC. As protein: CASSLTPALETQYF.

The chain joins TRBV6-1 to TRBJ2-1; the D gene is possibly TRBD2 (6 bases). Trimming pared 4 bases from V and 8 bases from J, leaving 18 bases between. The CDR3 length is 15 residues. The germline V gene has CDR1 MNHNS and CDR2 SASEGT. The CDR3 loop is CASSGAGPKWDEQFF. The CDR3 region has the DNA TGTGCCAGCAGTGGAGCGGGCCCGAAATGGGATGAGCAGTTCTTC.

This clonotype was counted ten times or more. The chain employs TRBV3-1 and TRBJ2-5; D may match TRBD1 or TRBD2 (5 bases each). CDR3 length: 17 residues. V lost 0 bases and J 0 bases, leaving 14 bases between the germline ends. Germline V gene sequence: CDR1 LGHDT, CDR2 YNNKEL (reference sequence). CDR3 DNA sequence: TGTGCCAGCAGCCAAGATATTTCGGGACCGTACCAAGAGACCCAGTACTTC. Protein product: CASSQDISGPYQETQYF.

In its sample, this clonotype was seen many times. This chain links TRBV6-5 with TRBJ1-2; the D is unclear. CDR1 is MNHEY and CDR2 is SVGAGI in the germline V gene. The CDR3 loop spans 15 amino acids. Trimming cost V 0 bases and J 4 bases, with 12 bases left between them. Here the CDR3 reads CASSYSRSGSYGYTF. The CDR3 region has the DNA TGTGCCAGCAGTTACTCGAGAAGCGGATCCTATGGCTACACCTTC.

This rearrangement joins TRBV10-3 to TRBJ2-2; D is tentatively TRBD1 or TRBD2 (5 bases each). Germline CDR1 and CDR2: ENHRY and SYGVKD. The CDR3 length is 15 residues. Trimming cost V 4 bases and J 4 bases, with 13 bases left between them. CDR3 residues: CAISGAGTSTGELFF. CDR3 coding DNA: TGTGCCATCAGTGGAGCCGGGACCTCCACCGGGGAGCTGTTTTTT.

This clonotype showed up just a few times. The chain recombines TRBV5-6 with TRBJ1-2; perhaps TRBD1 as D (6 bases). The CDR3 contains 14 residues. V was pared by 4 bases and J by 3 bases, with 13 bases between. Germline lookup yields CDR1 SGHDT and CDR2 YYEEEE. The CDR3 bases are TGTGCCAGCAGCCCAGCCCGACAGGACTATGGCTACACCTTC. Translation gives CASSPARQDYGYTF.

This clonotype was counted a few times. The chain links TRBV19 to TRBJ1-1, with 7 bases that match TRBD1. CDR3 length: 15 amino acids. Germline CDR1 LNHDA, CDR2 SQIVND (reference sequence). Unmatched junction bases numbered 8, after V lost 7 bases and J lost 0 bases. CDR3 sequence: CASKSPTGMNTEAFF. The CDR3 DNA sequence: TGTGCCAGTAAATCCCCGACAGGGATGAACACTGAAGCTTTCTTT.

The sample holds a few counts of this clonotype. This chain joins TRBV27 and TRBJ1-6; a weak D match, TRBD1 (6 bases). V shed 3 bases and J shed 7 bases, with 22 bases lying between them. This CDR3 has 18 residues. Germline V gene sequence: CDR1 MNHEY, CDR2 SMNVEV (reference sequence). For the CDR3, the DNA is TGTGCCAGCAGTTTGCGCGGGACAAGGGGGGGGGGCAATTCACCCCTCCACTTT. Translated, it gives CASSLRGTRGGGNSPLHF.

The J gene is TRBJ1-5, the V gene TRBV5-1; unclear D gene. The CDR3 totals 14 residues. Germline values: CDR1 SGHRS, CDR2 YFSETQ. The V end was cut by 6 bases, the J end by 1 base, with 11 bases between. In DNA form, the CDR3 reads TGCGCCAGCAACCCCGACATAAGCAATCAGCCCCAGCATTTT. This encodes CASNPDISNQPQHF. Based on the CDR3 plus reference TRBV5-1 and TRBJ1-5, the full variable domain is KAGVTQTPRYLIKTRGQQVTLSCSPISGHRSVSWYQQTPGQGLQFLFEYFSETQRNKGNFPGRFSGRQFSNSRSEMNVSTLELGDSALYLCASNPDISNQPQHFGDGTRLSIL.

Comment on this clonotype: A read error is possible here, since a much larger clone lies one base away. J is TRBJ1-5 and V is TRBV9; TRBD1 is a possible D gene (6 bases). V lost 4 bases to trimming and J lost 0 bases, with 11 bases between them. CDR1 is SGDLS, CDR2 YYNGEE, per germline. This CDR3 spans 15 amino acids. CDR3 loop: CASSPGHNSNQPQHF. CDR3 DNA: TGTGCCAGCAGCCCGGGACATAATAGCAATCAGCCCCAGCATTTT.